This entry lists 3 T cell receptor beta chains sequenced from one sample in a study of patients and donors after allogeneic stem cell transplantation. TCRdb itself ran the RT-PCR reads through MiXCR, one entry per CDR3 protein. The sample records roughly 880,000 distinct CDR3 sequences, roughly 17% being singletons. The sequenced sample was blood, either unsorted or a sorted T cell fraction (not recorded which). Receptors were obtained from a human donor who was either an allogeneic HSCT recipient or a stem cell or donor lymphocyte infusion donor (not recorded which). It is not recorded whose cells these are; they may come from a transplant donor.

This clonotype was seen only a few times. The gene calls are TRBV7-8 and TRBJ1-1, with D perhaps TRBD1 (6 bases). The CDR3 totals 14 residues. The V and J ends lost 5 bases and 0 bases respectively, with 10 bases between them. Germline V gene data show CDR1 as SGHVS and CDR2 as FQNEAQ. The DNA of the CDR3 is TGTGCCAGCAGCGCGGGACAAGTGAACACTGAAGCTTTCTTT. This translates into CASSAGQVNTEAFF.

This clonotype occurred a few times. At one boundary the junction diverges from the germline segment, which might be a read error. The chain recombines TRBV20-1 with TRBJ2-1; 15 bases match TRBD2. The V gene's germline CDR1 is DFQATT and CDR2 SNEGSKA (reference sequence). This CDR3 region has 15 residues. CDR3 region: CSARGLAGGRDEQFF. As DNA, the CDR3 is TGCAGTGCGAGAGGACTAGCGGGGGGGCGCGATGAGCAGTTCTTC.

This clonotype was observed a handful of times. The chain couples TRBV12-3 or TRBV12-4 to TRBJ2-7; 8 bases fit TRBD1. After removal of 6 bases from V and 1 base from J, the junction contained 5 bases not matched to a gene. The CDR3 extends over 14 amino acids. The CDR3 region is CASRKTGDSYEQYF. CDR3 bases: TGTGCCAGCAGGAAGACAGGGGATTCCTACGAGCAGTACTTC.